This T cell receptor beta chain was sequenced during a study of long-term antiretroviral therapy in people with HIV. Remarks on this clone: Its antigen is still unknown.

Sequencing relied on immunoSEQ assay v3.0, run at survey level. This table comes from immunoSEQ multiplex PCR, and its TCRdb copy is limited to in-frame clones, with some not included. The sample lists tens of thousands of clones, over 75% seen once, with 4% to 6% in the top ten. The study, taken as a whole, reports: Repertoires with HIV possessed tighter CDR3 length spans than those of controls. Blood obtained between the mid-2000s and the late 2010s may reflect older ART regimens.

Trimming removed 2 bases from V and 0 bases from J, with 5 bases in between. This CDR3 is built from 13 residues. The V gene's germline CDR1 is SGHTA and CDR2 FQGTGA. The V call is TRBV7-3, the J call TRBJ2-7, with no clear D. This TCR was recovered from a man aged 50 to 59 with HIV. The sample here was unsorted PBMCs, taken 0.3 years after starting antiretroviral therapy. This CDR3 is CASSLDRSYEQYF. The CDR3 DNA reads TGTGCCAGCAGCTTAGACCGCTCCTACGAGCAGTACTTC.